The 31 T cell receptor beta chains in this list originate from one sample, sequenced in a study of blood T cell repertoires in COVID-19. The data were produced by immunoSEQ multiplex PCR, yet TCRdb's version contains in-frame clones alone and is incomplete. The table has 130,000 or so clones, roughly 89% seen once. The sequencing input was peripheral blood. The receptors come from a man aged 30-40 years with COVID-19, enrolled during active disease.

The V call is TRBV27, the J call TRBJ1-1, with D unresolved. The CDR3 sequence is 14 residues long. Germline V gives CDR1 MNHEY, CDR2 SMNVEV (reference sequence). V was shortened by 3 bases and J by 0 bases, with 8 bases between the two germline ends. The CDR3 nucleotides are TGTGCCAGCAGTTTGGCCTCGATGAACACTGAAGCTTTCTTT. Translating it yields CASSLASMNTEAFF.

This clone came up a few times. The V gene is TRBV4-1, the J gene TRBJ2-2; D possibly corresponds to TRBD1 (5 bases). Trimming left V 7 bases short and J 0 bases short, with 9 bases between. This CDR3 comprises 14 residues. Germline V gene lookup returns CDR1 MGHRA and CDR2 YSYEKL. The CDR3 spells CASTWTPNTGELFF. CDR3 DNA sequence: TGCGCCAGCACCTGGACACCGAACACCGGGGAGCTGTTTTTT.

This chain uses TRBV28 with TRBJ1-2, with a possible D match to TRBD1 (5 bases). Germline CDR1 reads MDHEN; CDR2 reads SYDVKM. The CDR3 is 13 residues long. Between the trimmed V and J ends, which lost 6 bases and 0 bases, there was a span of 8 bases. The CDR3 reads CASRKTANYGYTF. The DNA of the CDR3 is TGTGCCAGCAGAAAGACAGCTAACTATGGCTACACCTTC.

The chain is built from TRBV9 and TRBJ1-5; D is perhaps TRBD1 (6 bases). Germline V gene sequence: CDR1 SGDLS, CDR2 YYNGEE. The CDR3 has 14 residues. Trimming left V 3 bases short and J 3 bases short, with 10 bases between. As DNA, the CDR3 is TGTGCCAGCAGCGGTGGGGACATCAATCAGCCCCAGCATTTT. Protein sequence: CASSGGDINQPQHF.

This clone was observed a single time. The chain recombines TRBV6-1 with TRBJ1-6; maybe TRBD1 (5 bases). V lost 4 bases and J lost 5, with 21 bases in between. The CDR3 has 18 amino acids. The germline gives CDR1 MNHNS, CDR2 SASEGT. The CDR3 is CASSVDGGVGPNNSPLHF. The CDR3, as DNA: TGTGCCAGCAGTGTGGATGGAGGGGTTGGGCCAAATAATTCACCCCTCCACTTT.

The V and J genes are TRBV7-2 and TRBJ2-3; D gene unclear. Germline CDR1 is SGHTA and CDR2 is FQGNSA. V lost 4 bases and J lost 5, with 10 bases in between. The CDR3 length is 13 residues. CDR3 bases: TGTGCCAGCAGCTCCACTACCGGAGATACGCAGTATTTT. Translation: CASSSTTGDTQYF.

There are a few counts of this clone. The chain joins TRBV7-8 to TRBJ2-7; TRBD2 matches 7 bases. CDR3 length: 15 residues. From germline, CDR1 is SGHVS and CDR2 FQNEAQ. V dropped 3 bases and J dropped 1; count of bases not matched to a gene: 6. The CDR3: CASSLGRERSYEQYF. Here the CDR3 DNA reads TGTGCCAGCAGCTTGGGGCGGGAGAGGTCCTACGAGCAGTACTTC.

This chain uses TRBV10-3 with TRBJ1-6; D may be TRBD1 (6 bases). V shed 7 bases and J shed 4 bases, with 14 bases lying between them. The CDR3 contains 15 residues. CDR1 and CDR2 (germline): ENHRY, SYGVKD. The CDR3, as DNA: TGTGCCATCAAAGGGGGGGGCGAATATAATTCACCCCTCCACTTT. This codes for CAIKGGGEYNSPLHF.

This chain joins TRBV19 and TRBJ2-7, with 7 bases aligning to TRBD1. The junction had 7 bases not matched to a gene; V was cut back by 5 bases and J by 3 bases. Germline CDR1 LNHDA, CDR2 SQIVND (reference sequence). The CDR3 sequence is 14 residues long. The CDR3 protein is CASSPRDRLYEQYF. CDR3 sequence (DNA): TGTGCCAGTAGTCCCCGGGACAGACTCTACGAGCAGTACTTC.

This chain connects TRBV9 to TRBJ2-1, with 8 bases aligning to TRBD2. CDR3 length: 15 residues. After removal of 3 bases from V and 8 bases from J, the junction contained 10 bases not matched to a gene. Germline CDR1 SGDLS, CDR2 YYNGEE. This CDR3 is CASSERLARSDEQFF. DNA of the CDR3: TGTGCCAGCAGCGAGCGACTAGCGAGAAGCGATGAGCAGTTCTTC.

This rearrangement joins TRBV9 to TRBJ1-1, with 9 bases that match TRBD1. CDR3 length: 18 amino acids. Looked up from germline, CDR1 is SGDLS and CDR2 is YYNGEE. Trimming at V came to 4 bases and at J to 0 bases, leaving 13 bases not matched to a gene. The DNA for the CDR3 is TGTGCCAGCAGCATTAATCCGGGACAGGGTCCCATGAACACTGAAGCTTTCTTT. It translates to CASSINPGQGPMNTEAFF.

The chain links TRBV4-3 to TRBJ1-2; 8 bases agree with TRBD1. Germline V lookup: CDR1 LGHNA, CDR2 YSLEER. V gave up 1 base and J gave up 0 bases; unmatched junction bases: 1. The CDR3 length is 15 residues. CDR3 loop: CASSQGRGPNYGYTF. For the CDR3, the DNA is TGCGCCAGCAGCCAAGGCAGGGGGCCTAACTATGGCTACACCTTC.

The chain is built from TRBV27 and TRBJ2-7; 9 bases line up with TRBD1. Germline values: CDR1 MNHEY, CDR2 SMNVEV (reference sequence). The CDR3 totals 14 residues. The J segment lost 4 bases and the V segment lost 2 bases, leaving 3 bases of the junction unmatched. This CDR3 reads CASSLRQGVYEQYF. The CDR3 DNA is TGTGCCAGCAGTTTAAGACAGGGGGTTTACGAGCAGTACTTC.

The chain is built from TRBV5-1 and TRBJ2-3; 9 bases map to TRBD2. The germline V gene has CDR1 SGHRS and CDR2 YFSETQ. Germline trimming cut 4 bases from V and 3 bases from J; bases unmatched to any gene: 15. The CDR3 sequence is 18 residues long. The CDR3 protein is CASSPGPTLAGSTDTQYF. The DNA for the CDR3 is TGCGCCAGCAGCCCAGGACCGACCCTAGCGGGATCAACAGATACGCAGTATTTT.

V and J are TRBV9 and TRBJ2-5; possible D gene TRBD2, 5 bases. Deletions cut 0 bases from V and 4 bases from J, with 7 bases between. This CDR3 is built from 13 residues. Per germline, CDR1 SGDLS and CDR2 YYNGEE. The CDR3 bases are TGTGCCAGCAGCGTAGGTGCGGGAGAGACCCAGTACTTC. Translated, it gives CASSVGAGETQYF.

This clone occurred once. The chain joins TRBV3-1 (or the pseudogene TRBV3-2) to TRBJ2-1, with a possible D match to TRBD2 (5 bases). The CDR3 runs 15 residues. The V end lost 4 bases, the J end lost 9 bases, and 19 bases lay between the germline ends. From germline, CDR1 is LGHDT and CDR2 YNNKEL (reference sequence). CDR3 nucleotide sequence: TGTGCCAGCAGCCGATGGACTGGCGATGGCAGTGAGCAGTTCTTC. Its protein product is CASSRWTGDGSEQFF.

The CDR3 region has the DNA TGTGCCAGCAGCGTGGGACAGGGGCAACGAGAAAAACTGTTTTTT. Its protein product is CASSVGQGQREKLFF. The rearrangement links TRBV9 to TRBJ1-4; 10 positions agree with TRBD1. After removal of 2 bases from V and 8 bases from J, the junction contained 6 bases not matched to a gene. Germline assignment: CDR1 SGDLS and CDR2 YYNGEE. This CDR3 contains 15 residues. Full variable domain (rest looked up from reference TRBV9 and TRBJ1-4): DSGVTQTPKHLITATGQRVTLRCSPRSGDLSVYWYQQSLDQGLQFLIQYYNGEERAKGNILERFSAQQFPDLHSELNLSSLELGDSALYFCASSVGQGQREKLFFGSGTQLSVL.

The V gene is TRBV15, the J gene TRBJ2-1, with D possibly matching TRBD1 (5 bases). From germline, CDR1 is LNHNV and CDR2 YYDKDF (reference sequence). Deletions cut 3 bases from V and 4 bases from J, with 7 bases between. The CDR3 is made up of 13 amino acids. The CDR3 loop reads CATSRSGYNEQFF. The CDR3 nucleotides read TGTGCCACCAGCAGGTCAGGGTACAATGAGCAGTTCTTC. The variable domain in full, with the rest retrieved from reference TRBV15 and TRBJ2-1, is DAMVIQNPRYQVTQFGKPVTLSCSQTLNHNVMYWYQQKSSQAPKLLFHYYDKDFNNEADTPDNFQSRRPNTSFCFLDIRSPGLGDTAMYLCATSRSGYNEQFFGPGTRLTVL.

V is TRBV12-3 or TRBV12-4 and J is TRBJ1-1; D might be TRBD1 (5 bases). The CDR3 length is 13 residues. Trimming shortened V by 3 bases and J by 5 bases, and 10 bases separated the two germline ends. The CDR3 DNA follows: TGTGCCAGCAGTTTTCAGGGAAGTACTGAAGCTTTCTTT. Translating gives CASSFQGSTEAFF.

The chain employs TRBV28 and TRBJ2-7; 11 nucleotides agree with TRBD1. Trimming took 1 base from V and 4 from J; bases not matched to a gene: 6. The CDR3 is made up of 16 amino acids. Germline CDR1 and CDR2: MDHEN and SYDVKM. The CDR3 nucleotides read TGTGCCAGCAGTTTATACGGGGACAGGGGGTCTTACGAGCAGTACTTC. Amino acids: CASSLYGDRGSYEQYF. The variable domain in full, with the rest retrieved from reference TRBV28 and TRBJ2-7, is DVKVTQSSRYLVKRTGEKVFLECVQDMDHENMFWYRQDPGLGLRLIYFSYDVKMKEKGDIPEGYSVSREKKERFSLILESASTNQTSMYLCASSLYGDRGSYEQYFGPGTRLTVT.

In regard to this clone: At the DNA level, this CDR3 is encoded by other sequences in the same sample as well. The chain combines TRBV6-5 with TRBJ1-5; D gene ambiguous. This CDR3 contains 15 residues. V was trimmed by 0 bases and J by 7 bases, leaving 13 bases between them. In germline, CDR1 is MNHEY, CDR2 SVGAGI. The CDR3 region has the DNA TGTGCCAGCAGTTACTCGCGGCACCATGACCAGCCCCAGCATTTT. Protein: CASSYSRHHDQPQHF.

This chain uses TRBV4-3 with TRBJ2-1; 10 nucleotides align to TRBD2. Germline V gene sequence: CDR1 LGHNA, CDR2 YSLEER. Trimming took 0 bases from V and 8 from J; bases not matched to a gene: 7. The CDR3 runs 16 residues. CDR3 region: CASSQESGRALDEQFF. CDR3 sequence (DNA): TGCGCCAGCAGCCAAGAGAGCGGGAGGGCCCTGGATGAGCAGTTCTTC.

V gene TRBV3-1 (or the pseudogene TRBV3-2) combines with J gene TRBJ2-4, with 7 bases aligning to TRBD2. Germline V gene data show CDR1 as LGHDT and CDR2 as YNNKEL (reference sequence). V trimming: 4 bases; J trimming: 4 bases; junction bases outside the gene matches: 4. The CDR3 extends over 14 amino acids. This CDR3 reads CASSLGGGKNIQYF. The CDR3 nucleotides are TGTGCCAGCAGCCTCGGGGGAGGGAAAAACATTCAGTACTTC.

The chain is built from TRBV27 and TRBJ2-7; 7 bases align to TRBD2. This CDR3 is 15 amino acids long. Germline CDR1 and CDR2: MNHEY and SMNVEV (reference sequence). V lost 2 bases and J lost 3; bases outside the gene matches: 7. CDR3 DNA sequence: TGTGCCAGCAGTTTACTCCGGGAGGTTAACTACGAGCAGTACTTC. Translation gives CASSLLREVNYEQYF.

The chain uses TRBV3-1 (or the pseudogene TRBV3-2) and TRBJ2-7; 12 nucleotides line up with TRBD2. Germline V gene sequence: CDR1 LGHDT, CDR2 YNNKEL (reference sequence). The V and J ends lost 4 bases and 5 bases, in that order; junction bases with no gene match: 12. This CDR3 is 17 amino acids long. CDR3 in DNA: TGTGCCAGCAGCCGACTTCTAGCGGGAGGGGCTATGAACGAGCAGTACTTC. Translated: CASSRLLAGGAMNEQYF.

The gene calls are TRBV9 and TRBJ2-3, with D unresolved. Germline-derived CDR1 and CDR2 are SGDLS and YYNGEE. V was trimmed by 6 bases and J by 1 base, leaving 12 bases between them. The CDR3 consists of 14 residues. The CDR3 region is CASNPGPGTDTQYF. CDR3 sequence (DNA): TGTGCCAGCAATCCAGGCCCGGGCACAGATACGCAGTATTTT.

The genes are TRBV29-1 and TRBJ2-7; 11 nucleotides agree with TRBD1. This CDR3 has 14 residues. J was trimmed by 3 bases and V by 5 bases; bases with no gene match: 6. CDR1 SQVTM and CDR2 ANQGSEA come from the germline V gene. CDR3: CSVFYGTGGYEQYF. In nucleotides, the CDR3 is TGCAGCGTTTTTTACGGGACAGGGGGCTACGAGCAGTACTTC.

Only a few counts were recorded for this clone. The CDR3 sequence: CATLGTSGTGELFF. CDR3 sequence (DNA): TGTGCCACATTGGGGACTAGCGGCACCGGGGAGCTGTTTTTT. The rearrangement links TRBV2 to TRBJ2-2; TRBD2 aligns across 11 bases. J was trimmed by 4 bases and V by 10 bases; bases with no gene match: 5. CDR1 and CDR2 (germline): SNHLY, FYNNEI. The CDR3 sequence is 14 residues long.

The J gene is TRBJ2-2, the V gene TRBV25-1; 8 bases match TRBD1. Trimming at V came to 5 bases and at J to 4 bases, leaving 9 bases not matched to a gene. Per the germline V gene, CDR1 is MGHDK and CDR2 is SYGVNS. This CDR3 has 16 residues. DNA of the CDR3: TGTGCCAGCAGTCCACTGACAGGGGCGCTCACCGGGGAGCTGTTTTTT. This sequence encodes CASSPLTGALTGELFF.

This clone came up once. This chain joins TRBV28 and TRBJ2-5, with D maybe TRBD2 (5 bases). V was pared by 2 bases and J by 12 bases, with 13 bases between. From germline, CDR1 is MDHEN and CDR2 SYDVKM. The CDR3 runs to 12 residues. The CDR3 DNA reads as TGTGCCAGCAGTTTACCGTGGAACGGGAAGTACTTC. This codes for CASSLPWNGKYF. The full variable domain, its missing parts supplied by reference TRBV28 and TRBJ2-5, is DVKVTQSSRYLVKRTGEKVFLECVQDMDHENMFWYRQDPGLGLRLIYFSYDVKMKEKGDIPEGYSVSREKKERFSLILESASTNQTSMYLCASSLPWNGKYFGPGTRLLVL.

This clone was seen once. V and J are TRBV7-9 and TRBJ2-7; possibly TRBD1 for D (6 bases). CDR1 and CDR2 (germline): SEHNR, FQNEAQ (reference sequence). The CDR3 runs to 14 residues. The V end was cut by 8 bases, the J end by 4 bases, with 18 bases between. The CDR3 nucleotides are TGTGCCAGCGGGGGACCGGGACACTGGTACGAGCAGTACTTC. It encodes CASGGPGHWYEQYF. Full variable domain (outside the CDR3, taken from reference TRBV7-9 and TRBJ2-7): DTGVSQNPRHKITKRGQNVTFRCDPISEHNRLYWYRQTLGQGPEFLTYFQNEAQLEKSRLLSDRFSAERPKGSFSTLEIQRTEQGDSAMYLCASGGPGHWYEQYFGPGTRLTVT.